This T cell receptor beta chain was observed in a study of beta chain features in type 1 diabetes. V was shortened by 4 bases and J by 6 bases, with 14 bases between the two germline ends. Per germline, CDR1 SGHNT and CDR2 YYREEE (reference sequence). CDR3 length: 13 amino acids. Expressed TCRB transcripts were sequenced, since all the RNA that had been isolated was reverse transcribed. Produced via immunoSEQ multiplex PCR; TCRdb's table is partial and in-frame only. The sample carries a few hundred thousand clones, approximately 12% recorded once. Study-level points and caveats: Insertions were fewer and deletions more numerous at VDJ junctions in type 1 diabetes patients. Significant though moderate, a shortening of TCRB CDR3s appeared in all four CD4+ subsets of Type 1 diabetes patients.

This clone has more than one count but fewer than ten. Its antigen is unknown. The rearrangement joins TRBV5-4 to TRBJ2-7; D is possibly TRBD2 (6 bases). Material: naive CD4+ T cells from blood. This TCR derives from a woman aged 18 to 35 with type 1 diabetes. The CDR3 DNA follows: TGTGCCAGCAGCGACAGTGGGGGGAGCGAGCAGTACTTC. Protein product: CASSDSGGSEQYF.